This TCR beta chain was profiled in a study of OX40 agonist ivuxolimab in advanced cancers. Repertoires were generated with immunoSEQ multiplex PCR, while TCRdb's copy carries only in-frame clones and drops some. The table has about 60,000 clones, about 88% seen once. The CDR3 contains 13 residues. Between the trimmed V and J ends, which lost 6 bases and 8 bases, there was a span of 16 bases. Per germline, CDR1 MNHEY and CDR2 SVGAGI. The sequenced sample was CD4+ or CD8+ T cells sorted from blood, obtained in a trial of the OX40 agonist ivuxolimab. The V gene is TRBV6-5, the J gene TRBJ1-2; no clear D. The receptor was isolated from an adult with an advanced solid tumor such as melanoma, head and neck, liver or kidney cancer. The CDR3 reads CASRSGLRGGYTF. The CDR3 bases are TGTGCCAGCAGATCGGGCCTCCGAGGCGGCTACACCTTC.